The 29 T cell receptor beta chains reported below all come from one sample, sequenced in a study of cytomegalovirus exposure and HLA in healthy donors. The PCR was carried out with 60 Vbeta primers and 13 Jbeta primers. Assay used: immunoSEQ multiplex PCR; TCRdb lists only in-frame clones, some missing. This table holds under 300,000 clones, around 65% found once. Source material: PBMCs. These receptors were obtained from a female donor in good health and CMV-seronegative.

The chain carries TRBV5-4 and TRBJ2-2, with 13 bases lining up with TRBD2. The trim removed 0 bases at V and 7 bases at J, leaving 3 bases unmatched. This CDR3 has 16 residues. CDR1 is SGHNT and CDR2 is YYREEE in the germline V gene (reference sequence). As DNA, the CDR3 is TGTGCCAGCAGCTTGGCCGGGACTAGCGGGATCGGGGAGCTGTTTTTT. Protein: CASSLAGTSGIGELFF.

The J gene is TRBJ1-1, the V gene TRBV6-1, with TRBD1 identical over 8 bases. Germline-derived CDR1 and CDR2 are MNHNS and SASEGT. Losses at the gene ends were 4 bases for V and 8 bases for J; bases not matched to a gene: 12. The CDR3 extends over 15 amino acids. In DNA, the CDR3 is TGTGCCAGCAGTGGGGCCGGGACAGGTGGTCGGGAAGCTTTCTTT. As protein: CASSGAGTGGREAFF.

CDR3 sequence reads: CASSNGQGRGYTF. The CDR3 DNA reads as TGTGCCAGCAGTAATGGACAGGGACGAGGCTACACCTTC. V gene TRBV2 combines with J gene TRBJ1-2, with TRBD1 matching over 8 bases. V trimming: 5 bases; J trimming: 8 bases; junction bases outside the gene matches: 7. Germline CDR1 reads SNHLY; CDR2 reads FYNNEI. This CDR3 region has 13 residues.

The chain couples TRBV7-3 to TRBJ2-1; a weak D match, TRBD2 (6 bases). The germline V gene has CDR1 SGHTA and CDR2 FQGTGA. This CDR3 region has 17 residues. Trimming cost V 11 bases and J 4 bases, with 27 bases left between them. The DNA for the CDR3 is TGTGCCGCAGAAGGAGGGCCCGCCAATTCCCCGTACAATGAGCAGTTCTTC. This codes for CAAEGGPANSPYNEQFF.

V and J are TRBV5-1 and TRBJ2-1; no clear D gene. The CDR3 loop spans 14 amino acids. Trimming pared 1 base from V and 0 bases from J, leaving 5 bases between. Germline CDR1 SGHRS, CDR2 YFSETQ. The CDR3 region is CASSLRFSYNEQFF. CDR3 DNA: TGCGCCAGCAGCTTGCGGTTCTCCTACAATGAGCAGTTCTTC.

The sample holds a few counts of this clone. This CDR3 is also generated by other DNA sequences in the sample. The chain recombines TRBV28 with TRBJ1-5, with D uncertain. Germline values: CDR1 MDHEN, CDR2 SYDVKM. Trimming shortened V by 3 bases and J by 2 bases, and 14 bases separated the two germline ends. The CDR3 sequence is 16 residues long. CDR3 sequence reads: CASSFTLSAGNQPQHF. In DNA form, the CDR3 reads TGTGCCAGCAGTTTTACCCTCTCCGCGGGCAATCAGCCCCAGCATTTT.

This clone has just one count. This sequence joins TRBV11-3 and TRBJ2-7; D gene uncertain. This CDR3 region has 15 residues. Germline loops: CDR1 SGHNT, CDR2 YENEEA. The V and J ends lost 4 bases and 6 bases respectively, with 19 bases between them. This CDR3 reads CASSSWRGEDGEQYF. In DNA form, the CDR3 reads TGTGCCAGCAGCTCGTGGCGAGGAGAGGATGGCGAGCAGTACTTC.

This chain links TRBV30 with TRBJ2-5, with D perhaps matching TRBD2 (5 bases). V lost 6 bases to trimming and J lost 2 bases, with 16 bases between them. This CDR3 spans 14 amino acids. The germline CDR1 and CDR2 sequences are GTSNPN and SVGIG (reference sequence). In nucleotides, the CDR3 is TGTGCCTGTCCATCCGGACGGGGACAAGAGACCCAGTACTTC. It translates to CACPSGRGQETQYF.

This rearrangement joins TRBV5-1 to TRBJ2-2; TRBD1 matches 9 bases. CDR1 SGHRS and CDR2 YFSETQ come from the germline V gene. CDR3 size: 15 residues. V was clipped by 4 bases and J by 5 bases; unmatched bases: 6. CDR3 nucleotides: TGCGCCAGCAGCCCTGGGACAGGGTGGACCGGGGAGCTGTTTTTT. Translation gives CASSPGTGWTGELFF.

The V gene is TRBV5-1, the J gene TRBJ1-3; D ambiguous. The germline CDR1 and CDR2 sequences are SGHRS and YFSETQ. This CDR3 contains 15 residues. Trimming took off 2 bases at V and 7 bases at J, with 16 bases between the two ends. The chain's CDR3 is CASSFGLTFGNTIYF. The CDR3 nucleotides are TGCGCCAGCAGCTTCGGACTGACATTTGGGAACACCATATATTTT.

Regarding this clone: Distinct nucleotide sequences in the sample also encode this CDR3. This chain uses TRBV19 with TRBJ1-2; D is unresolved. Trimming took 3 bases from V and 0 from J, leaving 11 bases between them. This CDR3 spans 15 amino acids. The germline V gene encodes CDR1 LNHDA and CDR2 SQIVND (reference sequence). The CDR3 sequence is CASSILGRSNYGYTF. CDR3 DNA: TGTGCCAGTAGTATCTTGGGCAGATCTAACTATGGCTACACCTTC.

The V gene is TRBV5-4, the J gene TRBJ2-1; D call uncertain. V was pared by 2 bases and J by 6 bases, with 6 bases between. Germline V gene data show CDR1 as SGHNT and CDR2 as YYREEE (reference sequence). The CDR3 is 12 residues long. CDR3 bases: TGTGCCAGCAGCTTTTCCGTCAATGAGCAGTTCTTC. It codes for CASSFSVNEQFF. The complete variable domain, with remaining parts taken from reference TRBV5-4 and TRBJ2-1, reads ETGVTQSPTHLIKTRGQQVTLRCSSQSGHNTVSWYQQALGQGPQFIFQYYREEENGRGNFPPRFSGLQFPNYSSELNVNALELDDSALYLCASSFSVNEQFFGPGTRLTVL.

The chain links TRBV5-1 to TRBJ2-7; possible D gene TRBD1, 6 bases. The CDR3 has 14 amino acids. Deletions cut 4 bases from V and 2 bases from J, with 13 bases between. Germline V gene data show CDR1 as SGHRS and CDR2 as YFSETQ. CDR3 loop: CASSQGHGPYEQYF. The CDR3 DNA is TGCGCCAGCAGCCAGGGACACGGACCCTACGAGCAGTACTTC.

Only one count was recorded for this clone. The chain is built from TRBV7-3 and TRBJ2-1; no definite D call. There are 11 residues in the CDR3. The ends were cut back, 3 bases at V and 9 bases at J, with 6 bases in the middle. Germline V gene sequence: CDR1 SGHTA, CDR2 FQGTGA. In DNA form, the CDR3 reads TGTGCCAGCAGCTTGTACGGTGAGCAGTTCTTC. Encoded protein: CASSLYGEQFF.

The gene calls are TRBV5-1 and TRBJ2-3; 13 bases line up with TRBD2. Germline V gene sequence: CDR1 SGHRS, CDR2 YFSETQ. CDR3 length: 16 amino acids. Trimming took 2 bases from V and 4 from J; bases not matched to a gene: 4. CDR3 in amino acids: CASSLRTSGSADTQYF. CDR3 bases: TGCGCCAGCAGCTTAAGGACTAGCGGGAGTGCAGATACGCAGTATTTT.

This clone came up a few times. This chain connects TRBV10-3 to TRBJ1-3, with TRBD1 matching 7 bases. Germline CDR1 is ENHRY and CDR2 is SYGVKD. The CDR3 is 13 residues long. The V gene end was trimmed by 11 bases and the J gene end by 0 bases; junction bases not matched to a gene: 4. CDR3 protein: CAARQGSGNTIYF. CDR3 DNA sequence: TGTGCCGCCAGACAGGGCTCTGGAAACACCATATATTTT.

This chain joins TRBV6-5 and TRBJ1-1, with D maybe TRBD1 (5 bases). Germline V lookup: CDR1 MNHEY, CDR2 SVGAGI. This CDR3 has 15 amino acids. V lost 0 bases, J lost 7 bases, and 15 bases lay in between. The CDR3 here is CASSYSGQGKYEAFF. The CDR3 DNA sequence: TGTGCCAGCAGTTACTCCGGGCAGGGCAAGTATGAAGCTTTCTTT.

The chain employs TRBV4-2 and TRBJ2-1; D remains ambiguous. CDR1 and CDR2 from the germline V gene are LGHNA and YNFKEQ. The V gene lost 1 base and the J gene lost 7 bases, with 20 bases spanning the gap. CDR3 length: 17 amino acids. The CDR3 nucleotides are TGTGCCAGCAGCCAAGCCCAGAGAGTGGGTGGGCTAAATGAGCAGTTCTTC. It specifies CASSQAQRVGGLNEQFF.

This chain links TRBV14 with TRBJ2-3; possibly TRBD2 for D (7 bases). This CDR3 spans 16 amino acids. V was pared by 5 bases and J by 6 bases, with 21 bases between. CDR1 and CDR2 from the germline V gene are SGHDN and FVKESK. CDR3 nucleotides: TGTGCCAGCAGCTTCAATCGGCGGGGGCTTTATGATACGCAGTATTTT. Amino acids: CASSFNRRGLYDTQYF.

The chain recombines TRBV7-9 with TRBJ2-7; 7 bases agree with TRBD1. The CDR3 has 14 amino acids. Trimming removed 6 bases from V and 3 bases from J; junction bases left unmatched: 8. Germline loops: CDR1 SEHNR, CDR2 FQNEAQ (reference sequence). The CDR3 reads CASSLTGQNYEQYF. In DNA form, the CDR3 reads TGTGCCAGCAGTCTAACGGGACAGAACTACGAGCAGTACTTC.

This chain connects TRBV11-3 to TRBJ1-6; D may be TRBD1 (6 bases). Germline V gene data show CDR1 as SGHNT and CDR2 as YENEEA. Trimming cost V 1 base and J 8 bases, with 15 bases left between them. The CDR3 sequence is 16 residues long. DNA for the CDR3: TGTGCCAGCAGCTTAGGGACCACAGGGCCTGATTCACCCCTCCACTTT. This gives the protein CASSLGTTGPDSPLHF.

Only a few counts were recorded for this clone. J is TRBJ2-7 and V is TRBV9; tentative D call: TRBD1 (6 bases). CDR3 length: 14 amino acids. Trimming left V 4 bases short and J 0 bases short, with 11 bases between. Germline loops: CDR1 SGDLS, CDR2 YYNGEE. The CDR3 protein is CASSSRTDSYEQYF. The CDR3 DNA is TGTGCCAGCAGCTCCAGGACAGACTCCTACGAGCAGTACTTC.

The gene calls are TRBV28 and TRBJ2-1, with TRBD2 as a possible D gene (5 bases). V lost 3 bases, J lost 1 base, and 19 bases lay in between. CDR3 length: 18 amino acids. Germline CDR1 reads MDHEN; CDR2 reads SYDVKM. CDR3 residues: CASSFRADLADSYNEQFF. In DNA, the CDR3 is TGTGCCAGCAGTTTTCGGGCCGATCTAGCAGATTCCTACAATGAGCAGTTCTTC.

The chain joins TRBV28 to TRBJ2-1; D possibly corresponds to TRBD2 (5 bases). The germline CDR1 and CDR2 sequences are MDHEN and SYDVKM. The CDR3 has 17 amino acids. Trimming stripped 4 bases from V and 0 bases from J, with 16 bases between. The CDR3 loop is CASSSRPRVGSYNEQFF. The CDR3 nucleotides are TGTGCCAGCAGTTCCCGCCCGAGGGTCGGCTCCTACAATGAGCAGTTCTTC.

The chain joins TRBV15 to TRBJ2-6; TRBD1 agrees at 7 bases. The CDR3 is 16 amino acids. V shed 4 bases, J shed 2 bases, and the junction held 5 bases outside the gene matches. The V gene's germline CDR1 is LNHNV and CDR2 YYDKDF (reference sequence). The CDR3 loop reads CATSTFTGAGANVLTF. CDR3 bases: TGTGCCACCAGCACCTTTACAGGGGCTGGGGCCAACGTCCTGACTTTC.

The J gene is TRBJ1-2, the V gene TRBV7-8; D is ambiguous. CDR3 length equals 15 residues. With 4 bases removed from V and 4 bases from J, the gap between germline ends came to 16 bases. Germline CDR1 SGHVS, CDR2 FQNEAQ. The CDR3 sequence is CASSSFGGFTYGYTF. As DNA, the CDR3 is TGTGCCAGCAGCTCCTTCGGCGGCTTCACCTATGGCTACACCTTC.

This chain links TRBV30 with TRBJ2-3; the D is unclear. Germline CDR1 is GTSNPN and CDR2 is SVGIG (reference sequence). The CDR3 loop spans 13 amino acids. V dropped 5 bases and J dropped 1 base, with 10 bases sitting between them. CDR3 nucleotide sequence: TGTGCCTGGGCCTATTACGGCACAGATACGCAGTATTTT. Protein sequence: CAWAYYGTDTQYF.

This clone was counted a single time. CDR3 region: CASSARGLAGGYIQYF. Here the CDR3 DNA reads TGTGCCAGCAGCGCACGGGGACTAGCGGGAGGGTACATTCAGTACTTC. The V call is TRBV7-2, the J call TRBJ2-4, with TRBD2 matching 16 bases. Germline V gene sequence: CDR1 SGHTA, CDR2 FQGNSA. This CDR3 has 16 residues. J lost 8 bases, V lost 5 bases, and 6 bases had no gene match.

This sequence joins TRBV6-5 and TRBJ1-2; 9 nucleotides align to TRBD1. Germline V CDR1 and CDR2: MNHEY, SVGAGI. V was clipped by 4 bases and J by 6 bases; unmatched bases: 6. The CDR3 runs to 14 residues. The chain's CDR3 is CASSSADRGNGYTF. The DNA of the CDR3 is TGTGCCAGCAGTTCCGCGGACAGGGGCAATGGCTACACCTTC.